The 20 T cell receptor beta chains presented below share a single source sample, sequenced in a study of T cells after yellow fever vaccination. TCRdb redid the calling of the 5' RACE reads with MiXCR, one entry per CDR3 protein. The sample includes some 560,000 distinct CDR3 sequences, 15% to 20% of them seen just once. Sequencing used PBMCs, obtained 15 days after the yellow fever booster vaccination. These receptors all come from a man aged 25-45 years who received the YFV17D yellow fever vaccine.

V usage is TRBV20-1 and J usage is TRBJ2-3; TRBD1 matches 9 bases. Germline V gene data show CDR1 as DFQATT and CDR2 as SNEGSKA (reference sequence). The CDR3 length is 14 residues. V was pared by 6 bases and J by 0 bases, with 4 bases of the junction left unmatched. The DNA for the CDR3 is TGCAGTGCCCACAGGGGGCCTAGCACAGATACGCAGTATTTT. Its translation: CSAHRGPSTDTQYF.

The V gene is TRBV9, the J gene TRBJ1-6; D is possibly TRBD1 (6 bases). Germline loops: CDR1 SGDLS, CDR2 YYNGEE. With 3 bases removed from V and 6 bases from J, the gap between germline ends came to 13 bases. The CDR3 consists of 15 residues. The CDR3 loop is CASSGSRGGNSPLHF. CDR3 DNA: TGTGCCAGCAGCGGATCCAGGGGTGGTAATTCACCCCTCCACTTT.

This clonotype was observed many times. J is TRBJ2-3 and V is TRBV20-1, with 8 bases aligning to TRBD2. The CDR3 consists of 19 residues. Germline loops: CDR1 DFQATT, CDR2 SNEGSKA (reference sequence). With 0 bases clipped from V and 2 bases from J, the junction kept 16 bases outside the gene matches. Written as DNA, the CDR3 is TGCAGTGCTAGAGACCCCTCACCCGCGGGACTAGATCACACAGATACGCAGTATTTT. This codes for CSARDPSPAGLDHTDTQYF.

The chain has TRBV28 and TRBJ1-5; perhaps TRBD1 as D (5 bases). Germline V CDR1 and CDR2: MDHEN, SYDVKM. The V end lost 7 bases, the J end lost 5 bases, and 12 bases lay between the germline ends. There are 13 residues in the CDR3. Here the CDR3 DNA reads TGTGCCAGCACCCCCGGGGCCCATCAGCCCCAGCATTTT. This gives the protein CASTPGAHQPQHF.

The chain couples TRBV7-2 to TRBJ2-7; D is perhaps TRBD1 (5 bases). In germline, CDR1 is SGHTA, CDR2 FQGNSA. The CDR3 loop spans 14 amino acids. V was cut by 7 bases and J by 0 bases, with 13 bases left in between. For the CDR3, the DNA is TGTGCCAGCATGGCGAGGACAAGCTCCTACGAGCAGTACTTC. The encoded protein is CASMARTSSYEQYF. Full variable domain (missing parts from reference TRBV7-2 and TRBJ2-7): GAGVSQSPSNKVTEKGKDVELRCDPISGHTALYWYRQSLGQGLEFLIYFQGNSAPDKSGLPSDRFSAERTGGSVSTLTIQRTQQEDSAVYLCASMARTSSYEQYFGPGTRLTVT.

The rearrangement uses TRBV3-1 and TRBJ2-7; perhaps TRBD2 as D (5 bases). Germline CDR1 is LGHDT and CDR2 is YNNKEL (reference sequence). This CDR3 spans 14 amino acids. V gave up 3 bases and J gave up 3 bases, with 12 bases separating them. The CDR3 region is CASSQNGKNYEQYF. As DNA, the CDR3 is TGTGCCAGCAGCCAGAACGGGAAAAACTACGAGCAGTACTTC.

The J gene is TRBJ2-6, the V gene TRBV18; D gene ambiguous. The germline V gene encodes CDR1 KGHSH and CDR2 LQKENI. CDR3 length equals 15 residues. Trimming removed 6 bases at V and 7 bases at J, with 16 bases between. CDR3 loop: CASSSGPARANVLTF. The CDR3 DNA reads TGTGCCAGCTCCTCCGGTCCAGCGAGAGCCAACGTCCTGACTTTC.

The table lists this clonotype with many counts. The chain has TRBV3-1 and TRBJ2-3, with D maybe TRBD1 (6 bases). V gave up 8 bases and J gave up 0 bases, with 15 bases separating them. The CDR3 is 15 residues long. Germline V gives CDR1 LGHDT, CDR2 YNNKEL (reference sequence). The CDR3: CASGQVDSSTDTQYF. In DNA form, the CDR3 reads TGTGCCAGCGGTCAAGTGGACAGTAGCACAGATACGCAGTATTTT.

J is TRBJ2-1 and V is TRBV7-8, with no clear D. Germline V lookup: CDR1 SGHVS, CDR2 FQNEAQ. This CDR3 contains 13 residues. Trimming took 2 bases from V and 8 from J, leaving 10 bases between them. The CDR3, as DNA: TGTGCCAGCAGCTTACATTACGCGTATGAGCAGTTCTTC. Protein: CASSLHYAYEQFF.

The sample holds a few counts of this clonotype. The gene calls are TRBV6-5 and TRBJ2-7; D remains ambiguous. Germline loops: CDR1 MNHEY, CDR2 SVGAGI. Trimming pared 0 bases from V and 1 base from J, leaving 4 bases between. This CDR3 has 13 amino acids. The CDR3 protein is CASSYSTSYEQYF. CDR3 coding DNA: TGTGCCAGCAGTTACTCTACGTCCTACGAGCAGTACTTC.

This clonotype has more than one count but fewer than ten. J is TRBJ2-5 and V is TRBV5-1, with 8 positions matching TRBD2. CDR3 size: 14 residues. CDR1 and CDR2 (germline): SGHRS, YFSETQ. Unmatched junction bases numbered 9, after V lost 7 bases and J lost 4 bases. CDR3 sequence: CASQASGGAETQYF. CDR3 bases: TGCGCCAGCCAAGCCTCGGGGGGGGCAGAGACCCAGTACTTC.

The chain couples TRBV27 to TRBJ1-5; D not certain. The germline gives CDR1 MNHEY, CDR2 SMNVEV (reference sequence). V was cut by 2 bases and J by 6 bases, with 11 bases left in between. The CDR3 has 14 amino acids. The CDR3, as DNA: TGTGCCAGCAGTTTAGCGGCGGTCGGTCAGCCCCAGCATTTT. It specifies CASSLAAVGQPQHF.

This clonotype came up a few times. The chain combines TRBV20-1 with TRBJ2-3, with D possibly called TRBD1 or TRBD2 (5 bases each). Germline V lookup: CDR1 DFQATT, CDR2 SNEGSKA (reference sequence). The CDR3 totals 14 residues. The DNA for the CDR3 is TGCAGCGGCCCGGGACCGCTTAACACAGATACGCAGTATTTT. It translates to CSGPGPLNTDTQYF.

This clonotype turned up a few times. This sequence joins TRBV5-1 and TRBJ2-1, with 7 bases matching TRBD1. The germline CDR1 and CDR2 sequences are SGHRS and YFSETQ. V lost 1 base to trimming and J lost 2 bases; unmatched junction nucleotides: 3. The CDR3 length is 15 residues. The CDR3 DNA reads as TGCGCCAGCAGCTTGAGGGGGCCAACCTACAATGAGCAGTTCTTC. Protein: CASSLRGPTYNEQFF.

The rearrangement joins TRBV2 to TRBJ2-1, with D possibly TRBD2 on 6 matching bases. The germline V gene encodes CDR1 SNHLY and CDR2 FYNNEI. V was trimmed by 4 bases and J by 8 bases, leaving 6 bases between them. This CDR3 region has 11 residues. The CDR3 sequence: CASSAGDEQFF. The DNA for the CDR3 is TGTGCCAGCAGTGCGGGAGATGAGCAGTTCTTC.

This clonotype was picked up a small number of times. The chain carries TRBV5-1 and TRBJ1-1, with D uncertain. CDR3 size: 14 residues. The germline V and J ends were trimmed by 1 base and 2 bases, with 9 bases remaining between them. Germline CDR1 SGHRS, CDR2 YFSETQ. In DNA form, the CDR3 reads TGCGCCAGCAGCTTGCGGTCCCGAAACACTGAAGCTTTCTTT. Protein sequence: CASSLRSRNTEAFF.

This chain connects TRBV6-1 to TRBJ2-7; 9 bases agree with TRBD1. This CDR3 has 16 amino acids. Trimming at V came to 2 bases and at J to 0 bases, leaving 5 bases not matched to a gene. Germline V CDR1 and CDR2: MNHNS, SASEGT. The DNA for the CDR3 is TGTGCCAGCAGTGAACTAGGGACAGGGAGCTCCTACGAGCAGTACTTC. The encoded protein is CASSELGTGSSYEQYF.

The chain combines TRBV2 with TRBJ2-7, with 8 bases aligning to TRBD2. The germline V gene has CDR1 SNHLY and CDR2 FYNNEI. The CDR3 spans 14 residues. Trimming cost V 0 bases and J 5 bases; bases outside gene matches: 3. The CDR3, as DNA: TGTGCCAGCAGTGAAGCTAGCGGGATGAACGAGCAGTACTTC. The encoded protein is CASSEASGMNEQYF.

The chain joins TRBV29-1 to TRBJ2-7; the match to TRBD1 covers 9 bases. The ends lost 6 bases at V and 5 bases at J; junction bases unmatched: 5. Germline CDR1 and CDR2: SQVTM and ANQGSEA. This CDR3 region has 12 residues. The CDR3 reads CSVPRTGDEQYF. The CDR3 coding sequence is TGCAGCGTCCCCCGGACAGGGGACGAGCAGTACTTC.

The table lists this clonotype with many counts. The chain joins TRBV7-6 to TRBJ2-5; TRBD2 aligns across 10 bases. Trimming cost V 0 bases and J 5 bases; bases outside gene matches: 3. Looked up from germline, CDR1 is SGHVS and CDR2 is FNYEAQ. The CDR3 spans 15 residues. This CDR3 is CASSLASSGSETQYF. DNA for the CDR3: TGTGCCAGCAGCTTAGCGTCTAGCGGGAGTGAGACCCAGTACTTC.